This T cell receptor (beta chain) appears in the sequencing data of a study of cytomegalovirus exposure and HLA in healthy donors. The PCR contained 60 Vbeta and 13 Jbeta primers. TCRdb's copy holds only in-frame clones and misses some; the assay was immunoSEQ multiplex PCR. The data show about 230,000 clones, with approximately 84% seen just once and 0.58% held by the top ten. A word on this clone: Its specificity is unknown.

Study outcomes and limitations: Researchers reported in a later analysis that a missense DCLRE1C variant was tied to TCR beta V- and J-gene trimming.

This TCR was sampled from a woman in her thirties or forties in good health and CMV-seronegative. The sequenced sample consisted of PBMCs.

For the CDR3, the DNA is TGTGCCAGCAGTCTACAGGGGGCTCGTGGCTACACCTTC. Its translation is CASSLQGARGYTF. The chain uses TRBV27 and TRBJ1-2; 9 positions agree with TRBD1. V dropped 5 bases and J dropped 7; count of bases not matched to a gene: 5. This CDR3 region has 13 residues. CDR1 and CDR2 (germline): MNHEY, SMNVEV (reference sequence).